Listed here are 15 T cell receptor beta chains from one sample, sequenced in a study of cytomegalovirus exposure and HLA in healthy donors. 13 Jbeta primers and 60 Vbeta primers were used for the PCR. Clones were read by immunoSEQ multiplex PCR, and TCRdb kept only the in-frame ones, dropping some. The data show 90,000 to 150,000 clones, over 60% seen once. Material: PBMCs. These TCRs come from a young woman in good health and CMV-seropositive.

With regard to this clone: Other DNA sequences in the same sample also yield this CDR3. The chain uses TRBV28 and TRBJ2-5; 7 nucleotides align to TRBD2. The CDR3 length is 15 residues. CDR1 MDHEN and CDR2 SYDVKM come from the germline V gene. The V gene end was trimmed by 3 bases and the J gene end by 5 bases; junction bases not matched to a gene: 9. The CDR3 nucleotides are TGTGCCAGCAGTTTCGTGGGGGGGGGAGGGGAGACCCAGTACTTC. Translated, it gives CASSFVGGGGETQYF.

This chain joins TRBV2 and TRBJ2-5; the match to TRBD2 covers 9 bases. Germline V CDR1 and CDR2: SNHLY, FYNNEI. The V and J ends lost 6 bases and 2 bases, in that order; junction bases with no gene match: 4. CDR3 length: 14 amino acids. The CDR3 loop is CASRAGGTQETQYF. The CDR3 coding sequence is TGTGCCAGCAGGGCGGGGGGGACTCAAGAGACCCAGTACTTC.

V and J are TRBV7-3 and TRBJ2-1, with TRBD2 matching 10 bases. V was pared by 1 base and J by 7 bases, with 10 bases of the junction left unmatched. Germline lookup yields CDR1 SGHTA and CDR2 FQGTGA. CDR3 size: 17 residues. The DNA for the CDR3 is TGTGCCAGCAGCTTAAGCACTAGCGGGGACCGGGGGAATGAGCAGTTCTTC. It is translated as CASSLSTSGDRGNEQFF.

V is TRBV2 and J is TRBJ1-2; 10 bases fit TRBD1. The CDR3 contains 16 residues. Germline CDR1 and CDR2: SNHLY and FYNNEI. The V gene end was trimmed by 5 bases and the J gene end by 6 bases; junction bases not matched to a gene: 12. CDR3 amino acids: CASSFMGTGEMDGYTF. The CDR3 DNA reads as TGTGCCAGCAGTTTCATGGGGACAGGGGAAATGGATGGCTACACCTTC.

V gene TRBV7-2 combines with J gene TRBJ2-3; 7 bases agree with TRBD2. The CDR3 is 15 residues long. V was pared by 4 bases and J by 4 bases, with 8 bases of the junction left unmatched. CDR1 and CDR2 from the germline V gene are SGHTA and FQGNSA. CDR3 loop: CASSSGLVYADTQYF. Written as DNA, the CDR3 is TGTGCCAGCAGCTCCGGACTAGTTTATGCAGATACGCAGTATTTT. Full variable domain (missing parts from reference TRBV7-2 and TRBJ2-3): GAGVSQSPSNKVTEKGKDVELRCDPISGHTALYWYRQSLGQGLEFLIYFQGNSAPDKSGLPSDRFSAERTGGSVSTLTIQRTQQEDSAVYLCASSSGLVYADTQYFGPGTRLTVL.

The chain carries TRBV4-2 and TRBJ2-3; the match to TRBD2 covers 13 bases. Trimming took 0 bases from V and 7 from J; bases not matched to a gene: 4. In germline, CDR1 is LGHNA, CDR2 YNFKEQ. This CDR3 is built from 16 residues. The CDR3 region has the DNA TGTGCCAGCAGCCAAGAGTGGACTAGCGGGGGAAATACGCAGTATTTT. Translating gives CASSQEWTSGGNTQYF.

This clone was counted a few times. V usage is TRBV5-1 and J usage is TRBJ2-2; D is ambiguous. Looked up from germline, CDR1 is SGHRS and CDR2 is YFSETQ. The CDR3 sequence is 13 residues long. The V end was cut by 7 bases, the J end by 2 bases, with 9 bases between. The CDR3 DNA follows: TGCGCCAGCCGGGTCTCTAACACCGGGGAGCTGTTTTTT. Protein sequence: CASRVSNTGELFF.

The J gene is TRBJ1-2, the V gene TRBV29-1; no firm D call. Germline assignment: CDR1 SQVTM and CDR2 ANQGSEA. The CDR3 loop spans 13 amino acids. V lost 4 bases to trimming and J lost 4 bases, with 13 bases between them. CDR3 nucleotides: TGCAGCGTTGCCCGGGATACCGGCTATGGCTACACCTTC. It yields the protein CSVARDTGYGYTF.

This chain links TRBV7-6 with TRBJ2-1; 8 bases fit TRBD2. In germline, CDR1 is SGHVS, CDR2 FNYEAQ. This CDR3 is 17 amino acids long. V lost 1 base and J lost 0; bases outside the gene matches: 5. Written as DNA, the CDR3 is TGTGCCAGCAGCTTAGGGGAGCGGGGGAGCTCCTACAATGAGCAGTTCTTC. The encoded protein is CASSLGERGSSYNEQFF.

The chain couples TRBV6-5 to TRBJ2-3; no definite D call. CDR3 length: 12 residues. Germline loops: CDR1 MNHEY, CDR2 SVGAGI. Trimming shortened V by 6 bases and J by 0 bases, and 4 bases separated the two germline ends. The CDR3 spells CASRASTDTQYF. The CDR3 region has the DNA TGTGCCAGCAGGGCTAGCACAGATACGCAGTATTTT.

This clone was seen more than once but under ten times. The rearrangement uses TRBV9 and TRBJ2-5, with 7 bases identical to TRBD1. The DNA end is more similar to TRBJ2-7, so the J call may be wrong. Germline V CDR1 and CDR2: SGDLS, YYNGEE. The CDR3 contains 15 residues. The CDR3 bases are TGTGCCAGCAGCATCGGGACAGCGATCTCCTACGAGCAGTACTTC. It codes for CASSIGTAISYEQYF.

The V gene is TRBV7-9, the J gene TRBJ1-5; 9 bases are a match to TRBD1. In germline, CDR1 is SEHNR, CDR2 FQNEAQ (reference sequence). V shed 5 bases, J shed 4 bases, and the junction held 3 bases outside the gene matches. This CDR3 is 14 amino acids long. The CDR3: CASSRGTGNQPQHF. For the CDR3, the DNA is TGTGCCAGCAGCCGAGGGACAGGGAATCAGCCCCAGCATTTT.

The chain is built from TRBV7-9 and TRBJ1-4; D is undetermined. The V gene's germline CDR1 is SEHNR and CDR2 FQNEAQ (reference sequence). The germline V and J ends were trimmed by 5 bases and 0 bases, with 16 bases remaining between them. The CDR3 consists of 17 residues. The CDR3 protein is CASSPSVQSATNEKLFF. In DNA, the CDR3 is TGTGCCAGCAGCCCATCCGTCCAGTCTGCAACTAATGAAAAACTGTTTTTT.

The chain has TRBV4-3 and TRBJ2-1; D remains ambiguous. Germline CDR1 reads LGHNA; CDR2 reads YSLEER. V gave up 3 bases and J gave up 5 bases, with 14 bases separating them. This CDR3 comprises 15 residues. This CDR3 reads CASSHGLPRDNEQFF. The CDR3 nucleotides are TGCGCCAGCAGCCACGGCCTCCCCCGGGACAATGAGCAGTTCTTC.

This CDR3 reads CASSGADRTHSYEQYF. The CDR3 DNA reads TGTGCCAGCAGTGGAGCGGACAGGACCCACTCCTACGAGCAGTACTTC. The chain employs TRBV25-1 and TRBJ2-7; 7 bases align to TRBD1. With V trimmed by 4 bases and J by 0 bases, 9 bases remained unmatched. The CDR3 contains 16 residues. CDR1 is MGHDK and CDR2 is SYGVNS in the germline V gene.